Below, 20 T cell receptor beta chains from the same sample are listed, as sequenced in a study of T cells in Graves' hyperthyroidism and ophthalmopathy. Researchers amplified the TCR beta CDR3 regions from RNA transcripts. An initial round of RT-PCR targeting the TCR CDR3 relied on the HTBI primer set. Each CDR3 protein is one row after TCRdb ran MiXCR on the multiplex PCR reads. The table records roughly 500,000 distinct CDR3 sequences, around a quarter of them present only once. The sequenced sample was blood. Source of these receptors: a woman aged 30 to 39 with Graves' ophthalmopathy.

This chain connects TRBV27 to TRBJ1-2; 9 bases map to TRBD1. The CDR3 runs 16 residues. The ends lost 3 bases at V and 3 bases at J; junction bases unmatched: 8. Germline values: CDR1 MNHEY, CDR2 SMNVEV (reference sequence). Here the CDR3 reads CASSFTPGQGYYGYTF. CDR3 DNA: TGTGCCAGCAGTTTCACGCCGGGACAGGGATACTATGGCTACACCTTC.

The chain joins TRBV6-2 or TRBV6-3 to TRBJ1-2; the match to TRBD1 covers 8 bases. V lost 7 bases and J lost 5; bases outside the gene matches: 12. The CDR3 has 15 amino acids. Germline CDR1 MNHEY, CDR2 SVGEGT. The chain's CDR3 is CASNFDRGGAYGYTF. The CDR3 nucleotides read TGTGCCAGCAATTTCGACAGGGGAGGGGCATATGGCTACACCTTC.

This clonotype was seen ten or more times. The rearrangement joins TRBV29-1 to TRBJ1-1; 9 bases match TRBD1. Trimming at V came to 4 bases and at J to 3 bases, leaving 3 bases not matched to a gene. The length of the CDR3 is 13 residues. Germline lookup yields CDR1 SQVTM and CDR2 ANQGSEA. This chain's CDR3 is CSVGRTGDTEAFF. The DNA for the CDR3 is TGCAGCGTTGGTAGGACAGGGGACACTGAAGCTTTCTTT.

In DNA form, the CDR3 reads TGTGCCAGCAGCAGAACCCGGGACTACCAGGCCCAGTACTTC. This gives the protein CASSRTRDYQAQYF. The V and J genes are TRBV7-2 and TRBJ2-5; TRBD2 matches 7 bases. The germline V gene has CDR1 SGHTA and CDR2 FQGNSA. The CDR3 sequence is 14 residues long. The J segment lost 9 bases and the V segment lost 5 bases, leaving 12 bases of the junction unmatched.

This clonotype was counted ten times or more. The V and J genes are TRBV28 and TRBJ1-1; D is unresolved. Per the germline V gene, CDR1 is MDHEN and CDR2 is SYDVKM. Trimming stripped 9 bases from V and 4 bases from J, with 6 bases between. This CDR3 has 10 amino acids. The CDR3 protein is CASWATEAFF. The CDR3 nucleotides read TGTGCCAGTTGGGCCACTGAAGCTTTCTTT.

The genes are TRBV28 and TRBJ2-5, with TRBD1 matching over 8 bases. The germline V gene encodes CDR1 MDHEN and CDR2 SYDVKM. The CDR3 spans 15 residues. V dropped 5 bases and J dropped 2; count of bases not matched to a gene: 7. The CDR3 sequence is CASSQPGGGQETQYF. CDR3 DNA sequence: TGTGCCAGCAGTCAACCAGGGGGCGGGCAAGAGACCCAGTACTTC.

This clonotype has only a few counts. The chain employs TRBV6-7 and TRBJ1-1; D is possibly TRBD1 (5 bases). TRBV6-7 is treated as an ORF (open reading frame) with a function not yet certain. The CDR3 sequence is 13 residues long. V dropped 5 bases and J dropped 7 bases, with 14 bases sitting between them. The CDR3 is CASSIRGTYEAFF. Here the CDR3 DNA reads TGTGCCAGCAGTATCCGCGGGACTTATGAAGCTTTCTTT.

This clonotype was seen repeatedly, ten times or more. The rearrangement joins TRBV10-3 to TRBJ2-7; D unclear. Per germline, CDR1 ENHRY and CDR2 SYGVKD. CDR3 length: 15 residues. Trimming left V 0 bases short and J 3 bases short, with 12 bases between. This CDR3 is CAISESDVLGYEQYF. The CDR3 DNA follows: TGTGCCATCAGTGAGTCGGACGTTCTTGGCTACGAGCAGTACTTC.

There are many counts of this clonotype. V is TRBV6-2 or TRBV6-3 and J is TRBJ2-7, with D possibly matching TRBD1 (5 bases). V was trimmed by 0 bases and J by 1 base, leaving 16 bases between them. The CDR3 is 17 residues long. Germline CDR1 and CDR2: MNHEY and SVGEGT. CDR3 in DNA: TGTGCCAGCAGTTACTCGACGGTTGCAGGGTGGTCCTACGAGCAGTACTTC. Translated, it gives CASSYSTVAGWSYEQYF.

This clonotype was observed at least ten times. This chain uses TRBV11-2 with TRBJ2-7; 7 nucleotides match TRBD2. Germline V gene lookup returns CDR1 SGHAT and CDR2 FQNNGV. V lost 4 bases and J lost 3; bases outside the gene matches: 9. The CDR3 length is 15 residues. This CDR3 reads CASSSTRGEGYEQYF. Here the CDR3 DNA reads TGTGCCAGCAGCTCGACCCGGGGGGAAGGCTACGAGCAGTACTTC. Supplemented by reference TRBV11-2 and TRBJ2-7, the full variable domain reads EAGVAQSPRYKIIEKRQSVAFWCNPISGHATLYWYQQILGQGPKLLIQFQNNGVVDDSQLPKDRFSAERLKGVDSTLKIQPAKLEDSAVYLCASSSTRGEGYEQYFGPGTRLTVT.

This clonotype was recorded a few times. This sequence joins TRBV11-1 and TRBJ2-7, with D perhaps TRBD1 (6 bases). This CDR3 is built from 16 residues. Deletions cut 0 bases from V and 0 bases from J, with 12 bases between. Germline V gene lookup returns CDR1 SGHAT and CDR2 FQDESV (reference sequence). In DNA, the CDR3 is TGTGCCAGCAGCTTAGCAGGGGGTGGCAGCTCCTACGAGCAGTACTTC. It is translated as CASSLAGGGSSYEQYF.

This clonotype was picked up many times. This chain joins TRBV7-9 and TRBJ2-2; D ambiguous. This CDR3 is 14 amino acids long. Germline assignment: CDR1 SEHNR and CDR2 FQNEAQ (reference sequence). The V gene lost 2 bases and the J gene lost 4 bases, with 8 bases spanning the gap. The CDR3 spells CASSLPSTTGELFF. CDR3 nucleotides: TGTGCCAGCAGCTTACCCTCGACCACCGGGGAGCTGTTTTTT.

This clonotype appeared many times. This chain uses TRBV9 with TRBJ2-7; D possibly corresponds to TRBD1 (5 bases). The CDR3 is made up of 14 amino acids. Germline values: CDR1 SGDLS, CDR2 YYNGEE. V lost 4 bases, J lost 0 bases, and 11 bases lay in between. This chain's CDR3 is CASSKTELSYEQYF. In DNA, the CDR3 is TGTGCCAGCAGCAAGACAGAACTCTCCTACGAGCAGTACTTC.

This clonotype came up a few times. This sequence joins TRBV15 and TRBJ1-2, with 7 bases lining up with TRBD1. This CDR3 contains 15 residues. The V gene end was trimmed by 3 bases and the J gene end by 1 base; junction bases not matched to a gene: 5. The germline gives CDR1 LNHNV, CDR2 YYDKDF (reference sequence). The CDR3 loop reads CATSSPTGINYGYTF. CDR3 coding DNA: TGTGCCACCAGCAGTCCGACAGGGATTAACTATGGCTACACCTTC.

The CDR3 region has the DNA TGTGCCAGCAGCGACCGGGTTGGGGCAGGCGATGGCTACACCTTC. This sequence encodes CASSDRVGAGDGYTF. The chain combines TRBV9 with TRBJ1-2, with a tentative D call TRBD1 (5 bases). Germline values: CDR1 SGDLS, CDR2 YYNGEE. CDR3 length: 15 residues. The germline V and J ends were trimmed by 3 bases and 6 bases, with 18 bases remaining between them.

This clonotype was recorded many times. The chain recombines TRBV6-5 with TRBJ1-2, with 9 bases fitting TRBD1. The ends lost 6 bases at V and 6 bases at J; junction bases unmatched: 8. This CDR3 has 14 residues. Germline loops: CDR1 MNHEY, CDR2 SVGAGI. CDR3 DNA: TGTGCCAGCAGAAACACCGGGACAGGGAATGGCTACACCTTC. This translates into CASRNTGTGNGYTF.

This clonotype occurred many times. The chain uses TRBV12-3 or TRBV12-4 and TRBJ2-2; D is perhaps TRBD2 (5 bases). V gave up 3 bases and J gave up 4 bases, with 6 bases separating them. The CDR3 has 13 amino acids. The CDR3 nucleotides read TGTGCCAGCAGTTTGGCGGGCACCGGGGAGCTGTTTTTT. Its protein is CASSLAGTGELFF.

The rearrangement uses TRBV5-6 and TRBJ1-2; D remains ambiguous. In germline, CDR1 is SGHDT, CDR2 YYEEEE. The ends were cut back, 5 bases at V and 5 bases at J, with 10 bases in the middle. This CDR3 contains 12 residues. The CDR3 sequence is CASRGESYGYTF. The CDR3 coding sequence is TGTGCCAGCAGGGGAGAGTCTTATGGCTACACCTTC.

The rearrangement links TRBV30 to TRBJ1-1, with D unclear. The V end was cut by 2 bases, the J end by 3 bases, with 10 bases between. Germline V CDR1 and CDR2: GTSNPN, SVGIG (reference sequence). The CDR3 consists of 13 residues. The CDR3, as DNA: TGTGCCTGGAGTCCCGGGGAGTACACTGAAGCTTTCTTT. It yields the protein CAWSPGEYTEAFF. The complete variable domain, with remaining parts taken from reference TRBV30 and TRBJ1-1, reads SQTIHQWPATLVQPVGSPLSLECTVEGTSNPNLYWYRQAAGRGLQLLFYSVGIGQISSEVPQNLSASRPQDRQFILSSKKLLLSDSGFYLCAWSPGEYTEAFFGQGTRLTVV.

There are many counts of this clonotype. V and J are TRBV3-1 and TRBJ1-2; possible D gene TRBD1, 5 bases. V was cut by 0 bases and J by 8 bases, with 13 bases left in between. Germline V gene lookup returns CDR1 LGHDT and CDR2 YNNKEL (reference sequence). The CDR3 loop spans 14 amino acids. CDR3 bases: TGTGCCAGCAGCCAAGAAGCCAGGGTGAGCGGCTACACCTTC. Encoded protein: CASSQEARVSGYTF. Full variable domain (outside the CDR3, taken from reference TRBV3-1 and TRBJ1-2): DTAVSQTPKYLVTQMGNDKSIKCEQNLGHDTMYWYKQDSKKFLKIMFSYNNKELIINETVPNRFSPKSPDKAHLNLHINSLELGDSAVYFCASSQEARVSGYTFGSGTRLTVV.